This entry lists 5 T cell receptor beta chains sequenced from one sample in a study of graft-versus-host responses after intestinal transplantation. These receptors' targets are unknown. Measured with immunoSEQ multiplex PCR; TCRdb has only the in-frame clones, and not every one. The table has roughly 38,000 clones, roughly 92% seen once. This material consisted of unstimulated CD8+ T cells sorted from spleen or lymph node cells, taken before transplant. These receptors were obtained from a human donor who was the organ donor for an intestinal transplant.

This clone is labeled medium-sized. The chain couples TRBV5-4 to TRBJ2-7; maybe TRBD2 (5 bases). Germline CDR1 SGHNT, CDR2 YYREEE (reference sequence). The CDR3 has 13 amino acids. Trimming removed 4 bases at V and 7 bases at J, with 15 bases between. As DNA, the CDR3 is TGTGCCAGCAGCGGACGCCCTAGGGAGGAGCAGTACTTC. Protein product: CASSGRPREEQYF.

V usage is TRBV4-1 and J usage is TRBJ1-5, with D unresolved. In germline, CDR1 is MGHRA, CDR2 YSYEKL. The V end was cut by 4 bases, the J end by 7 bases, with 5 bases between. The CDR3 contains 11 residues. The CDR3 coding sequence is TGCGCCAGCAGCCGTGAGCAGCCCCAGCATTTT. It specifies CASSREQPQHF.

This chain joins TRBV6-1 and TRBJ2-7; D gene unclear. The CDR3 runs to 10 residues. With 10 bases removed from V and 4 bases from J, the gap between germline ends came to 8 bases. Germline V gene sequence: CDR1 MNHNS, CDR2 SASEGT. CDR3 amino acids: CATLVYEQYF. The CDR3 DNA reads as TGTGCCACCCTTGTATACGAGCAGTACTTC.

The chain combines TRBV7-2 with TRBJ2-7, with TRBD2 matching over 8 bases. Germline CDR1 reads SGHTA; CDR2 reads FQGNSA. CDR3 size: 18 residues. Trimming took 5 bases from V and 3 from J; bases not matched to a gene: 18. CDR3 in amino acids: CASSPSWGTSGRFYEQYF. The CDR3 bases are TGTGCCAGCAGCCCTAGTTGGGGAACTAGCGGAAGATTCTACGAGCAGTACTTC.

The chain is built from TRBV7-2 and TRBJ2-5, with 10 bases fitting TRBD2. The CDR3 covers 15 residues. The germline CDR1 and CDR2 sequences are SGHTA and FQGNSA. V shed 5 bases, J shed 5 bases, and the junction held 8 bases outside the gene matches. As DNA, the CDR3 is TGTGCCAGCAGCCCCCATCTAGCGGGAGTTGAGACCCAGTACTTC. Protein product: CASSPHLAGVETQYF.